This record concerns one T cell receptor (beta chain) sequence. What it recognizes is unknown. The sample is drawn from a study of OX40 agonist ivuxolimab in advanced cancers. About the study: Every 2 weeks, ivuxolimab was infused into the patients intravenously at between 0.01 and 10 mg/kg. Study observations and caveats: Which antigen the expanded peripheral T cells recognized is unknown. Also showing low normalized T-cell clonal expansion were some of the nonresponders.

Some clones are missing from TCRdb's copy, which holds only in-frame ones; the method was immunoSEQ multiplex PCR. Among tens of thousands of clones listed, 85% to 90% were seen once. The clonotype comes from an adult with an advanced solid tumor such as melanoma, head and neck, liver or kidney cancer. Sequenced material: CD4+ or CD8+ T cells sorted from blood, taken in a trial of the OX40 agonist ivuxolimab.

CDR3 DNA sequence: TGTGCCAGCAGCCACTCGGGGGGCAACTATGGCTACACCTTC. Amino acid sequence: CASSHSGGNYGYTF. V usage is TRBV7-2 and J usage is TRBJ1-2, with D possibly matching TRBD1 (6 bases). The V gene's germline CDR1 is SGHTA and CDR2 FQGNSA. The CDR3 is 14 residues long. Between the trimmed V and J ends, which lost 5 bases and 2 bases, there was a span of 12 bases.